The 8 T cell receptor beta chains reported below all come from one sample, sequenced in a study of cytomegalovirus exposure and HLA in healthy donors (dated by TCRdb to 2017 to 2019). Libraries were built with the immunoSEQ multiplex PCR assay. The multiplex PCR relied on a mix of 60 forward primers for TCR Vbeta segments and 13 reverse primers for TCR Jbeta segments. TCRdb re-hosts the immuneACCESS table, in-frame sequences only. Its copies lack some clones; in the studies checked, an unresolved V gene accounts for under half of them, and the cause for the rest is not known. The sample profile shows about 130,000 clones; roughly 73% of them were found once. Of the sample, 4.8% falls within the top ten clones. Sequenced: PBMCs. The receptors here all came from a man between 60 and 75 years old in good health and CMV-seropositive.

The chain is built from TRBV21-1 and TRBJ1-1; the D call in the table, TRBD1, was not verified against the DNA. TRBV21-1 is classified as a pseudogene. The CDR3 consists of 17 residues. CDR3 in amino acids: CASSKGGRRVDGTEAFF. The CDR3 DNA reads TGTGCCAGCAGCAAAGGGGGCCGCAGGGTGGACGGGACTGAAGCTTTCTTT.

This rearrangement joins TRBV4-1 to TRBJ1-2; D is undetermined. There are 15 residues in the CDR3. Germline CDR1 MGHRA, CDR2 YSYEKL. Trimming shortened V by 0 bases and J by 8 bases, and 16 bases separated the two germline ends. CDR3 loop: CASSQDSGLNRGYTF. The CDR3 DNA is TGCGCCAGCAGCCAAGATAGCGGCCTCAATCGGGGCTACACCTTC.

CDR3 sequence: CASSLSRLASTDTQYF. The CDR3 DNA reads TGTGCCAGCAGCTTGTCCCGACTAGCTAGCACAGATACGCAGTATTTT. V is TRBV5-6 and J is TRBJ2-3; 7 bases agree with TRBD2. The CDR3 totals 16 residues. J gave up 0 bases and V 1 base, and 5 bases lay outside the gene matches. The germline V gene encodes CDR1 SGHDT and CDR2 YYEEEE.

The genes are TRBV2 and TRBJ2-7; 7 bases fit TRBD2. The CDR3 spans 14 residues. Germline loops: CDR1 SNHLY, CDR2 FYNNEI. The ends lost 7 bases at V and 0 bases at J; junction bases unmatched: 6. The CDR3 DNA follows: TGTGCCAGCAACATAGCGGGCCCCTCCTACGAGCAGTACTTC. Its protein is CASNIAGPSYEQYF.

The chain joins TRBV5-1 to TRBJ2-7; 12 positions agree with TRBD2. V was pared by 3 bases and J by 7 bases, with 14 bases of the junction left unmatched. Per germline, CDR1 SGHRS and CDR2 YFSETQ. The CDR3 consists of 17 residues. CDR3 loop: CASSSSSGGAYPREQYF. The CDR3 DNA follows: TGCGCCAGCAGCTCTTCTAGCGGGGGGGCCTACCCAAGGGAGCAGTACTTC. The full variable domain, with the rest looked up from reference TRBV5-1 and TRBJ2-7, is KAGVTQTPRYLIKTRGQQVTLSCSPISGHRSVSWYQQTPGQGLQFLFEYFSETQRNKGNFPGRFSGRQFSNSRSEMNVSTLELGDSALYLCASSSSSGGAYPREQYFGPGTRLTVT.

This sequence joins TRBV6-5 and TRBJ2-3; perhaps TRBD2 as D (6 bases). CDR3 size: 14 residues. Germline loops: CDR1 MNHEY, CDR2 SVGAGI. Trimming left V 6 bases short and J 5 bases short, with 15 bases between. The DNA of the CDR3 is TGTGCCAGCAGACTGATACGGGGGTTAGATACGCAGTATTTT. This sequence encodes CASRLIRGLDTQYF.

The genes are TRBV4-2 and TRBJ2-7; TRBD2 aligns across 10 bases. CDR1 is LGHNA and CDR2 is YNFKEQ in the germline V gene. The CDR3 is 15 amino acids. V shed 1 base, J shed 6 bases, and the junction held 6 bases outside the gene matches. The DNA for the CDR3 is TGTGCCAGCAGCCAAGGAAGCGGGGGGGCCCCCGAGCAGTACTTC. Translation: CASSQGSGGAPEQYF.

The chain couples TRBV6-1 to TRBJ1-1; TRBD1 might be the D (5 bases). Germline loops: CDR1 MNHNS, CDR2 SASEGT. Trimming removed 6 bases from V and 4 bases from J, with 12 bases in between. There are 13 residues in the CDR3. The CDR3 nucleotides read TGTGCCAGCAGATCCAGGGTGTTCACTGAAGCTTTCTTT. Residues: CASRSRVFTEAFF.